This TCR beta chain was documented in a study of graft-versus-host responses after intestinal transplantation (dated by TCRdb to the early 2020s). Concerning the study at large: Multivisceral, liver-intestinal, or isolated intestinal transplants were received by the recipients. Graft-versus-host and host-versus-graft alloreactive T cell clones were tracked in the graft, circulation and bone marrow after intestinal transplantation using bulk TCR-beta CDR3 sequencing. To identify alloreactive clones, pre-transplant mixed lymphocyte reaction products were sequenced and then compared with unstimulated pre-transplant donor and recipient T cells. A peak of at least 4% donor T cells among recipient peripheral blood mononuclear cells was the definition used for donor T cell macrochimerism. All recipients received anti-thymocyte globulin induction followed by maintenance tacrolimus and steroids for around 3 years. The cohort enrolled around 25 intestinal transplant recipients including one retransplant, and a few patients lacking pretransplant specimens were excluded. Instead of going to the commercial service, samples from a few later patients were sequenced in-house on an Illumina MiSeq and processed with MiXCR.

Library construction relied on the immunoSEQ multiplex PCR assay. For most patients, genomic DNA was isolated using the Qiagen DNeasy Blood and Tissue Kit and was shipped frozen to Adaptive Biotechnologies for TCR sequencing. High-throughput TCR-beta CDR3 sequencing of genomic DNA from most patients was performed by Adaptive Biotechnologies. Per the source publication's procedure: Adaptive's ImmunoSEQ software supplied the TCR sequencing data for approximately 18 patients, while MiXCR and VDJtools were used to process a few other patients. CD4 versus CD8 sorting errors were corrected by removing sequences found in both subsets at a frequency ratio below 5:1. CDR3 nucleotide sequences shared between donor and recipient were removed because the origin of such sequences could not be assigned. Alloreactive clones required at least 2-fold expansion over unstimulated cells and minimum CFSE-low frequency of 0.002% (template counts) or 0.001% (read counts). Mappable clones were those detected in sequenced pre-transplant spleen, lymph node, or MLR CFSE-low populations of the donor or recipient. Cumulative frequency of alloreactive clones was calculated as a percentage of all sequences weighted by copy number. The source is immuneACCESS, and TCRdb retained only in-frame sequences with V and J called. Part of the clones is not carried over; for the studies checked, unresolved V genes explain less than half of this, and the remainder is unexplained. That table gives V, J and clone size, and the DNA gave D and trimming. This sample holds approximately 79,000 clones; roughly 80% were observed only once. The ten largest clones capture 0.8% to 0.9% of the sample.

For this chain, trimming is 1 base at the V end and 7 bases at the J end, and the number of junction bases without a gene match is 7. Reading the germline V gene gives CDR1 SGHRS and CDR2 YFSETQ. The CDR3, cysteine through phenylalanine, is 14 amino acids long. Only CDR3 DNA is held: 42 bases, read in frame from base 1. Overall study outcomes, separate from this receptor: Early after transplant, peak levels of circulating GvH clones were associated with declines in HvG clones. GvH clones were detected in recipient bone marrow, and some of these GvH clones were observed earlier in ileal mucosa or blood, consistent with an intestinal mucosal origin. The conclusions were limited by the relatively low number and heterogeneity of the intestinal transplant patients. High GvH to HvG T cell clonal ratios were observed in the allografts of patients with donor T cell macrochimerism.

The time point tag for this specimen amounts to: cells obtained before transplantation from donor or recipient. CD3+CD4+ and CD3+CD8+ populations were FACS-sorted from unstimulated pre-transplant donor and recipient cells taken from spleen or lymph nodes. The table lists this clone with a few counts. There is no known antigen for this receptor. Base qualities are not at hand, and no much larger clone is one base apart. The rearranged segments are TRBV5-1 and TRBJ1-2; 7 central bases correspond to TRBD1. The sample consisted of unstimulated CD4+ T cells sorted from spleen or lymph node cells, taken before intestinal transplant. The clonotype originates from a human donor who received an intestinal transplant. The CDR3 amino acid sequence is: CASSLWDSVSGYTF. The DNA sequence is as follows: TGCGCCAGCAGCTTGTGGGACAGCGTTTCTGGCTACACCTTC.